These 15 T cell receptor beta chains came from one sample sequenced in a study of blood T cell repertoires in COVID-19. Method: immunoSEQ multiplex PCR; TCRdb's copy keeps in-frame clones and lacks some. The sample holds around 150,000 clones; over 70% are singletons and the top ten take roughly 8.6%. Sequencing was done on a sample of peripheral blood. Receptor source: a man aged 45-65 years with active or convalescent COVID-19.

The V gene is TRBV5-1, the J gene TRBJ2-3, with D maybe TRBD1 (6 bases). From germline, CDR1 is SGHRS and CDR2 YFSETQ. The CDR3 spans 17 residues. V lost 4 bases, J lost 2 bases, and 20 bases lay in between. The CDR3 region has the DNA TGCGCCAGCAGCCTACCCTTGGACAGCCGTGTCACAGATACGCAGTATTTT. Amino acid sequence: CASSLPLDSRVTDTQYF.

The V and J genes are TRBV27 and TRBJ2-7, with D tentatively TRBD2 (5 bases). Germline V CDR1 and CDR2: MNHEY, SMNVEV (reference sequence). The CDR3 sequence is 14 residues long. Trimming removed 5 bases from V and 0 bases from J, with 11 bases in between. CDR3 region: CASSGIASSYEQYF. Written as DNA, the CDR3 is TGTGCCAGCAGTGGTATAGCGAGCTCCTACGAGCAGTACTTC.

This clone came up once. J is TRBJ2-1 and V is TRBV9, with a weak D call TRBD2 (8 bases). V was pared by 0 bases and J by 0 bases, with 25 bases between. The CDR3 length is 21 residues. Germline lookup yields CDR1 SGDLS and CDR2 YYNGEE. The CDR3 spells CASSVEAGQAPGLVSYNEQFF. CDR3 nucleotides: TGTGCCAGCAGCGTAGAGGCCGGACAGGCCCCGGGACTAGTCTCCTACAATGAGCAGTTCTTC.

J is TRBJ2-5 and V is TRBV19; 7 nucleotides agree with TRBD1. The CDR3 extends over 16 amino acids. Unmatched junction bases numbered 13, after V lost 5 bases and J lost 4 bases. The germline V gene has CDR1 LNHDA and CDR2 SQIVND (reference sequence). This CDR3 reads CASSPGTVTAGETQYF. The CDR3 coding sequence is TGTGCCAGTAGTCCCGGGACAGTGACCGCGGGAGAGACCCAGTACTTC.

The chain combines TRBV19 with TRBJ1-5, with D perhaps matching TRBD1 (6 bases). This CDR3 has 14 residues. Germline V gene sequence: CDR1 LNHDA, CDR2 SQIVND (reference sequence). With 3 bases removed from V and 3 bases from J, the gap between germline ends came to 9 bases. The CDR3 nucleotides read TGTGCCAGTAGTATGACAGGTCTCAATCAGCCCCAGCATTTT. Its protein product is CASSMTGLNQPQHF. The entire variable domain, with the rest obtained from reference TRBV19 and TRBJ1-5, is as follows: DGGITQSPKYLFRKEGQNVTLSCEQNLNHDAMYWYRQDPGQGLRLIYYSQIVNDFQKGDIAEGYSVSREKKESFPLTVTSAQKNPTAFYLCASSMTGLNQPQHFGDGTRLSIL.

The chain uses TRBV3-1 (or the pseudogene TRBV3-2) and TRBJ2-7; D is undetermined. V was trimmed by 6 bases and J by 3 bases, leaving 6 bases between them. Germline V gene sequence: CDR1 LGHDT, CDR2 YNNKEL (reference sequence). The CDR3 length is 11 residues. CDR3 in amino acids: CASSSLYEQYF. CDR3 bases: TGTGCCAGCAGTTCCCTCTACGAGCAGTACTTC.

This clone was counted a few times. CDR3 sequence reads: CAGASGPTKDTQYF. CDR3 nucleotides: TGTGCCGGTGCTAGCGGACCCACGAAAGATACGCAGTATTTT. The V call is TRBV2, the J call TRBJ2-3; 7 bases fit TRBD2. The germline V gene has CDR1 SNHLY and CDR2 FYNNEI. After removal of 11 bases from V and 5 bases from J, the junction contained 13 bases not matched to a gene. The CDR3 extends over 14 amino acids.

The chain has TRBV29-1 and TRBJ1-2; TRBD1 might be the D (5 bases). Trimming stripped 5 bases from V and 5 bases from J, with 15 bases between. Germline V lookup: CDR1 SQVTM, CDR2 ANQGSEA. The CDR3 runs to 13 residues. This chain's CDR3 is CSVSPLGGYGYTF. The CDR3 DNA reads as TGCAGCGTTTCACCCCTTGGGGGGTATGGCTACACCTTC.

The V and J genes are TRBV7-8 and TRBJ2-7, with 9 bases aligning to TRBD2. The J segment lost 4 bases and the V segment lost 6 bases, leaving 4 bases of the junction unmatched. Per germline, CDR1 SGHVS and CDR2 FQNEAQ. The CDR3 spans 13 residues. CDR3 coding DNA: TGTGCCAGCAGGATACTAGCGGGTTACGAGCAGTACTTC. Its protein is CASRILAGYEQYF.

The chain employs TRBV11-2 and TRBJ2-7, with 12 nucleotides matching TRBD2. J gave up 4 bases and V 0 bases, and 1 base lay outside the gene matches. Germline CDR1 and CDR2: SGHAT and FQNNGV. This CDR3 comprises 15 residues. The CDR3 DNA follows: TGTGCCAGCAGCTTAGATACTAGCGGGGGGTACGAGCAGTACTTC. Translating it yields CASSLDTSGGYEQYF.

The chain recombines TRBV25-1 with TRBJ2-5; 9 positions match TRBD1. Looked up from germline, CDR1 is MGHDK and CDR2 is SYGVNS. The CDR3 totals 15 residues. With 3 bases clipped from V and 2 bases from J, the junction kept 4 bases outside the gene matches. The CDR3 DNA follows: TGTGCCAGCAGTGATCCCGGGACAGGGCAAGAGACCCAGTACTTC. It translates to CASSDPGTGQETQYF.

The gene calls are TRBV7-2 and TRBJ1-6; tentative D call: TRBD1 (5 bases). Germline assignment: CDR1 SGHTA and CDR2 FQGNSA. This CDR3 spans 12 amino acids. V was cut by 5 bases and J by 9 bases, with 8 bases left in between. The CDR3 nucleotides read TGTGCCAGCAGCCAAGGGGCTTCACCCCTCCACTTT. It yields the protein CASSQGASPLHF. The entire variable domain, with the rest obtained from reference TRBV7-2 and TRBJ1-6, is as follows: GAGVSQSPSNKVTEKGKDVELRCDPISGHTALYWYRQSLGQGLEFLIYFQGNSAPDKSGLPSDRFSAERTGGSVSTLTIQRTQQEDSAVYLCASSQGASPLHFGNGTRLTVT.

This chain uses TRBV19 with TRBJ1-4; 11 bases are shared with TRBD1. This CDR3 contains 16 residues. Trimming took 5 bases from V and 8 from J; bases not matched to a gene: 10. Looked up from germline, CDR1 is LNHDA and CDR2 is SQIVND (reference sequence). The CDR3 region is CASSALRTGGGEKLFF. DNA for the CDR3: TGTGCCAGTAGTGCGCTTAGGACAGGGGGCGGAGAAAAACTGTTTTTT.

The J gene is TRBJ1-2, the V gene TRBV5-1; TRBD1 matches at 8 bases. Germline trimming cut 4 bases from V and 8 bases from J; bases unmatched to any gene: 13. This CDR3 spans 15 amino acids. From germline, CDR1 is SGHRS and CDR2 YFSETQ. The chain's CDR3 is CASSMATGQGEGYTF. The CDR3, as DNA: TGCGCCAGCAGCATGGCCACCGGACAGGGCGAAGGCTACACCTTC. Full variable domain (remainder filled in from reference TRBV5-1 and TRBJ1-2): KAGVTQTPRYLIKTRGQQVTLSCSPISGHRSVSWYQQTPGQGLQFLFEYFSETQRNKGNFPGRFSGRQFSNSRSEMNVSTLELGDSALYLCASSMATGQGEGYTFGSGTRLTVV.

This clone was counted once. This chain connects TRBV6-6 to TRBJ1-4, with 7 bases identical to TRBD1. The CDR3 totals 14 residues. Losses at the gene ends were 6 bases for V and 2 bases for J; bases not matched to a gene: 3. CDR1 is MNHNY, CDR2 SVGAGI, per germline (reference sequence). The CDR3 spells CASRPGQTNEKLFF. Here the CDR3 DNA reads TGTGCCAGCAGGCCGGGACAGACTAATGAAAAACTGTTTTTT.